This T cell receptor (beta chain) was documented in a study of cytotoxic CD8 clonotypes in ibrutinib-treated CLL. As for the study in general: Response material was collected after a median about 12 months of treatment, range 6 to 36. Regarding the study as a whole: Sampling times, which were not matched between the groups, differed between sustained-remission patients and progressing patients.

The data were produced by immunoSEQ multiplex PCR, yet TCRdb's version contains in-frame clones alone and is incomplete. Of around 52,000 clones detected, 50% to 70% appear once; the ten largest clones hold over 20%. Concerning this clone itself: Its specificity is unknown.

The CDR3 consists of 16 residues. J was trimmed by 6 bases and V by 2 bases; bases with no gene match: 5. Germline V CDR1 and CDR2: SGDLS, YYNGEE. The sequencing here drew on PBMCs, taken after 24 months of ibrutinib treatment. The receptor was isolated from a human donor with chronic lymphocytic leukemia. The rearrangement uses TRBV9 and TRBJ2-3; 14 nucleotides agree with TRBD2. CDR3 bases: TGTGCCAGCAGCGTGACTAGCGGGGGGGCGTGGGATACGCAGTATTTT. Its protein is CASSVTSGGAWDTQYF. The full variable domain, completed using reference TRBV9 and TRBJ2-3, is DSGVTQTPKHLITATGQRVTLRCSPRSGDLSVYWYQQSLDQGLQFLIQYYNGEERAKGNILERFSAQQFPDLHSELNLSSLELGDSALYFCASSVTSGGAWDTQYFGPGTRLTVL.